Included here is one TCR beta chain sequence, with context. Genomic DNA acted as the template from which TCR beta VDJ combination and CDR3 sequence profiling were carried out. TCRdb re-derived calls from the reads in MiXCR, one entry per CDR3 protein. The sample consists of some 210,000 distinct CDR3 sequences, under 65% of them appearing once. The data were obtained in a study of CD8+CD57+ T cells in acquired aplastic anemia. At the level of the study: On average, sorted CD4+ and CD8+ cells gave roughly 3 ug of DNA.

The TCR was taken from a human donor in good health. Sequencing was carried out using sorted CD4+, CD8+, or CD8+CD57+ T cells (not recorded which) from PBMCs.

The CDR3 DNA follows: TGTGCCAGCAGCCCCCCGACGGCCCCAGCCCTCCCTAACTATGGCTACACCTTC. Its protein product is CASSPPTAPALPNYGYTF. The chain joins TRBV7-9 to TRBJ1-2; D ambiguous. V lost 5 bases, J lost 0 bases, and 22 bases lay in between. The CDR3 spans 18 residues. Germline loops: CDR1 SEHNR, CDR2 FQNEAQ (reference sequence).